A selection of T cell receptor beta chains follows, all from one sample in a study of blood T cell repertoires in COVID-19. Sequenced by immunoSEQ multiplex PCR; TCRdb stores in-frame clones only, minus some. The sample records 70,000 to 95,000 clones, around 78% being singletons. The specimen sequenced was peripheral blood. The receptors come from a man in his 60s with COVID-19, enrolled during active disease. Each CDR3 is given with its conserved first and last residue.

>TRBJ1-2|13|TRBV5-6
CASSLLGGYGYTF
>TRBJ2-7|15|TRBV10-3
CAISGRQGQTDEQYF
>TRBJ2-1|15|TRBV15
CATSGTGAGINEQFF
>TRBJ2-3|14|TRBV24-1
CATSDAGRTDTQYF
>TRBJ1-1|13|TRBV7-9
CASSIDTNTEAFF
>TRBJ1-2|16|TRBV27
CASSLFGREGGNGYTF
>TRBJ1-1|14|TRBV5-4
CASSIRTGNTEAFF
>TRBJ1-4|18|TRBV7-2
CASSFKTGGGVSGRGLFF
>TRBJ2-7|11|TRBV9
CASSAGYEQYF
>TRBJ2-1|14|TRBV7-8
CASSLGPAGYEQFF
>TRBJ1-1|16|TRBV6-2/TRBV6-3
CASSPPIQGLGTEAFF
>TRBJ2-3|15|TRBV9
CASSAGQGSTDTQYF
>TRBJ2-7|12|TRBV6-2/TRBV6-3
CASSYPGNEQYF
>TRBJ2-1|15|TRBV19
CASTLPGQGPGEQFF
>TRBJ1-2|15|TRBV5-1
CASSFDKGARYGYTF
>TRBJ1-2|14|TRBV6-5
CASSSPGSGGGYTF
>TRBJ2-1|15|TRBV2
CASSAGLAEHNEQFF
>TRBJ1-1|13|TRBV2
CASREGARTEAFF
>TRBJ2-7|14|TRBV11-2
CASNTISSGWEQYF
>TRBJ2-3|15|TRBV2
CASTNRGTSTDTQYF
>TRBJ1-1|15|TRBV19
CASSRADRMNTEAFF
>TRBJ1-5|14|TRBV16
CASSAAARNRPQHF
>TRBJ2-7|11|TRBV5-6
CASSYGQGQYF
>TRBJ2-7|13|TRBV11-3
CASSLQETYEQYF
>TRBJ1-2|15|TRBV15
CATSLGGVVSYGYTF
>TRBJ2-7|15|TRBV11-2
CASSLALAGENEQYF
>TRBJ2-3|15|TRBV19
CASSDSGRALDTQYF
>TRBJ2-3|16|TRBV11-2
CASSSRPSRGTDTQYF
>TRBJ1-2|11|TRBV10-3
CAISESDRHIF
>TRBJ2-5|13|TRBV4-3
CASSQDPRSTQYF
>TRBJ2-3|12|TRBV5-1
CASEGGTDTQYF
>TRBJ2-1|17|TRBV3-1/TRBV3-2
CASSQGPGLAGGNEQFF
>TRBJ2-2|14|TRBV27
CASETSGGTGELFF
>TRBJ2-2|15|TRBV15
CATGTSGSNTGELFF
>TRBJ2-5|17|TRBV7-6
CASSLGLAALYQETQYF
>TRBJ2-1|15|TRBV6-6
CASSLPRGRLFEQFF
>TRBJ2-1|16|TRBV19
CASRPGVAGIYNEQFF
>TRBJ2-5|14|TRBV3-1/TRBV3-2
CASSQQDRQETQYF
>TRBJ2-1|15|TRBV11-2
CASRSLAGLYNEQFF
>TRBJ2-7|15|TRBV13
CASSPRQGPSYEQYF
>TRBJ2-1|16|TRBV9
CASSVNRERPVNEQFF
>TRBJ2-2|15|TRBV4-3
CASSQRRESGGELFF
>TRBJ1-1|14|TRBV2
CASLSTTLNTEAFF
>TRBJ2-6|18|TRBV7-2
CASSLGATGGSGANVLTF
>TRBJ2-3|17|TRBV5-1
CASSLVPSGSGTDTQYF
>TRBJ2-7|14|TRBV2
CASSPDSTPSLEYF
>TRBJ2-3|16|TRBV7-3
CASSSPGDRRTDTQYF
>TRBJ1-6|15|TRBV6-5
CASSPGQGYNSPLHF
>TRBJ1-1|15|TRBV19
CASSMLPNTGGKAFF
>TRBJ2-2|17|TRBV11-2
CASSSGGIQVLTGELFF
>TRBJ2-7|13|TRBV6-5
CASTPGQGYEQYF
>TRBJ1-5|16|TRBV6-4
CASSGEGRESNQPQHF
>TRBJ2-7|14|TRBV18
CASSPRDRAYEQYF
>TRBJ2-3|15|TRBV5-1
CASSLLRVYTDTQYF